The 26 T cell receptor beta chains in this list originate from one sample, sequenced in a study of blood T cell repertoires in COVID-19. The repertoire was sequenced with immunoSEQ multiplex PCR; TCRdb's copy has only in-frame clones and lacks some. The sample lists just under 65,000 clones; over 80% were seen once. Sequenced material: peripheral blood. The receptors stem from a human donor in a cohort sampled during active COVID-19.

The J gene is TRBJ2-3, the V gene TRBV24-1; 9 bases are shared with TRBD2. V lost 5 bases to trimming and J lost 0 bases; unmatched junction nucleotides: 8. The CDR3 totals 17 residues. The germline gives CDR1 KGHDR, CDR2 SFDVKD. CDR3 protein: CATSGQRGVLSTDTQYF. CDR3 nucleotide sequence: TGTGCCACCAGTGGTCAGCGGGGGGTCCTTAGCACAGATACGCAGTATTTT.

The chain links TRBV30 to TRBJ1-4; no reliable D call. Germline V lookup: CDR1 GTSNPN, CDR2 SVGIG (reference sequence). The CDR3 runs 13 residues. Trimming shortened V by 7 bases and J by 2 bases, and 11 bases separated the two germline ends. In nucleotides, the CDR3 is TGTGCCTCCGTGACATCGACTAATGAAAAACTGTTTTTT. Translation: CASVTSTNEKLFF.

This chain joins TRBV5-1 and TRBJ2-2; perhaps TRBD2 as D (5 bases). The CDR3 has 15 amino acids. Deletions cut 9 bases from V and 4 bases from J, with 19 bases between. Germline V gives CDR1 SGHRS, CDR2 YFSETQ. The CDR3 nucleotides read TGCGCCACCAAACCTGCGGCCGGGGTCACCGGGGAGCTGTTTTTT. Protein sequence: CATKPAAGVTGELFF. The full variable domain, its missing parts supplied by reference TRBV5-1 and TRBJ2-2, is KAGVTQTPRYLIKTRGQQVTLSCSPISGHRSVSWYQQTPGQGLQFLFEYFSETQRNKGNFPGRFSGRQFSNSRSEMNVSTLELGDSALYLCATKPAAGVTGELFFGEGSRLTVL.

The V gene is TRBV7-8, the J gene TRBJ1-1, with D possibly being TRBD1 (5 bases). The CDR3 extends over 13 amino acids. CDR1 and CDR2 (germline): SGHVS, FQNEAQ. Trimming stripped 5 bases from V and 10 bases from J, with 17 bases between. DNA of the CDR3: TGTGCCAGCAGCCCCCGGCAGGGATTCTTAGCTTTCTTT. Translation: CASSPRQGFLAFF.

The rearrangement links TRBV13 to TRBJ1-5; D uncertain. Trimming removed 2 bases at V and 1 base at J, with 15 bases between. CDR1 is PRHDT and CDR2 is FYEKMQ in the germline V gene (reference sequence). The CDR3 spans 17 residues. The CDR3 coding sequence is TGTGCCAGCAGCTTATTAGGGTCACCGGGGAGCAATCAGCCCCAGCATTTT. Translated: CASSLLGSPGSNQPQHF.

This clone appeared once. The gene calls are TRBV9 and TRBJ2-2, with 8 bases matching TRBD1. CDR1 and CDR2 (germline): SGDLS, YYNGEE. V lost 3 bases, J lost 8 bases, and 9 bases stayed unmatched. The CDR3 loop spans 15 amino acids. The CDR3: CASSATRTGRGELFF. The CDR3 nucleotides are TGTGCCAGCAGCGCGACCAGGACAGGGCGTGGGGAGCTGTTTTTT. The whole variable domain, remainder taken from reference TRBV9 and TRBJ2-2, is DSGVTQTPKHLITATGQRVTLRCSPRSGDLSVYWYQQSLDQGLQFLIQYYNGEERAKGNILERFSAQQFPDLHSELNLSSLELGDSALYFCASSATRTGRGELFFGEGSRLTVL.

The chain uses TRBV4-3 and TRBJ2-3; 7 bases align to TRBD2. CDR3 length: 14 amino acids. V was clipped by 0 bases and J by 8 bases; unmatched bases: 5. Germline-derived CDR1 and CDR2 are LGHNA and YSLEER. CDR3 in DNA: TGCGCCAGCAGCCAAGATCGGGGGGAGCCTACGCAGTATTTT. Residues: CASSQDRGEPTQYF.

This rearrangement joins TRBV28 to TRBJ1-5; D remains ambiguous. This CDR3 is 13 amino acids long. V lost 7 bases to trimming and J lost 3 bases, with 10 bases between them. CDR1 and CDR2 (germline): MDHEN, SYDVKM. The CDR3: CASNVQANQPQHF. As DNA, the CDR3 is TGTGCCAGCAACGTCCAGGCCAATCAGCCCCAGCATTTT.

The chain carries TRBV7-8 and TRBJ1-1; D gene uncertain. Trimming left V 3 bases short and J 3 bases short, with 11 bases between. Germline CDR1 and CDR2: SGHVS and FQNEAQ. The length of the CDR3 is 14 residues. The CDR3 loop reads CASSFVGGDTEAFF. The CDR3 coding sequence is TGTGCCAGCAGCTTTGTAGGCGGGGACACTGAAGCTTTCTTT.

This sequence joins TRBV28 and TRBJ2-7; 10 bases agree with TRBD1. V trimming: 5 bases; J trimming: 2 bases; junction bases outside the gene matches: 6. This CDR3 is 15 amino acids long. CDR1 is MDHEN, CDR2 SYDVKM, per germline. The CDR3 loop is CASSAAGTGAYEQYF. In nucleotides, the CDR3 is TGTGCCAGCAGTGCCGCCGGGACAGGGGCCTACGAGCAGTACTTC. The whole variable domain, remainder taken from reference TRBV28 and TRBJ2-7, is DVKVTQSSRYLVKRTGEKVFLECVQDMDHENMFWYRQDPGLGLRLIYFSYDVKMKEKGDIPEGYSVSREKKERFSLILESASTNQTSMYLCASSAAGTGAYEQYFGPGTRLTVT.

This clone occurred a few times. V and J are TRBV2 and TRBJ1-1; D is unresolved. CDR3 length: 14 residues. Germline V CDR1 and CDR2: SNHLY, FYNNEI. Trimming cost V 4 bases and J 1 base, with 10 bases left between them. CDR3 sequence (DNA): TGTGCCAGCAGTGTACTCCGGTCGAACACTGAAGCTTTCTTT. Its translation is CASSVLRSNTEAFF.

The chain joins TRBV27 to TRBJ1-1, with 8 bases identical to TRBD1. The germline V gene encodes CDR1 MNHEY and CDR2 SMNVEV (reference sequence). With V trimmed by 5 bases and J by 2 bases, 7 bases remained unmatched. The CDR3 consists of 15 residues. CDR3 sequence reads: CASSLRTGYNTEAFF. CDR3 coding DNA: TGTGCCAGCAGTCTAAGGACAGGGTACAACACTGAAGCTTTCTTT.

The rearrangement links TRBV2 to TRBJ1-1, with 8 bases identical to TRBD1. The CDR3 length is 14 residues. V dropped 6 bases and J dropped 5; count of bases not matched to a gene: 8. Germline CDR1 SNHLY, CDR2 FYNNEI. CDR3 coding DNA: TGTGCCAGCAGGGATACAGGGGGGGGGACTGAAGCTTTCTTT. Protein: CASRDTGGGTEAFF.

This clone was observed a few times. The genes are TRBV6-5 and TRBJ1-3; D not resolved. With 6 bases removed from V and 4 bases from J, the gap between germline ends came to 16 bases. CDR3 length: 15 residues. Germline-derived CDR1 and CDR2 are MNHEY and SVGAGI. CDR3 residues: CASSSLGSGGNTIYF. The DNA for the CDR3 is TGTGCCAGCAGCTCCCTTGGAAGCGGGGGAAACACCATATATTTT.

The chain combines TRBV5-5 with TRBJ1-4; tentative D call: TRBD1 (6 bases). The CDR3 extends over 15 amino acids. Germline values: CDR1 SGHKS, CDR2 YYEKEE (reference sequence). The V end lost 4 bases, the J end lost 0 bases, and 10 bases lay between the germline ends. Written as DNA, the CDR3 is TGTGCCAGCAGCCCAAGGACAGCAACTAATGAAAAACTGTTTTTT. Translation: CASSPRTATNEKLFF.

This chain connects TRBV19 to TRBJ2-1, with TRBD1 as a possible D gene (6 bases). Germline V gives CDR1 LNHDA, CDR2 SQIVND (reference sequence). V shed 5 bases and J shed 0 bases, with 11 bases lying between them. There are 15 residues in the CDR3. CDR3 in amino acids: CASSPDRSSYNEQFF. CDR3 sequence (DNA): TGTGCCAGTAGTCCCGACAGGAGCTCCTACAATGAGCAGTTCTTC. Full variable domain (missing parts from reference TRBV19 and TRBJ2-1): DGGITQSPKYLFRKEGQNVTLSCEQNLNHDAMYWYRQDPGQGLRLIYYSQIVNDFQKGDIAEGYSVSREKKESFPLTVTSAQKNPTAFYLCASSPDRSSYNEQFFGPGTRLTVL.

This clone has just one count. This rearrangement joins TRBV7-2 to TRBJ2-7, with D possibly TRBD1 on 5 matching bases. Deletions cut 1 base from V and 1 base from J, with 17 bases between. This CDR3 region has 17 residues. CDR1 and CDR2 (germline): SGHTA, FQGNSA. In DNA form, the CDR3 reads TGTGCCAGCAGCTTAGGGGTGGGCAGGGTACCATCCTACGAGCAGTACTTC. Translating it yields CASSLGVGRVPSYEQYF.

The CDR3 here is CASSIRDRANSPLHF. The DNA for the CDR3 is TGTGCCAGTAGTATCAGGGACAGGGCCAATTCACCCCTCCACTTT. The chain couples TRBV19 to TRBJ1-6; TRBD1 matches at 9 bases. Germline CDR1 and CDR2: LNHDA and SQIVND (reference sequence). The CDR3 spans 15 residues. V was clipped by 3 bases and J by 7 bases; unmatched bases: 4.

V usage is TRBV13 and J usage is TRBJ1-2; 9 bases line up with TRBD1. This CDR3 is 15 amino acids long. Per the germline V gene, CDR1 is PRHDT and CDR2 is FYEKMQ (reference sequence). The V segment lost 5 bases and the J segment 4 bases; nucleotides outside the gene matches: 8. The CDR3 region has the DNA TGTGCCAGCAGCGCCGGGGACAGGGTAATCTATGGCTACACCTTC. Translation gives CASSAGDRVIYGYTF.

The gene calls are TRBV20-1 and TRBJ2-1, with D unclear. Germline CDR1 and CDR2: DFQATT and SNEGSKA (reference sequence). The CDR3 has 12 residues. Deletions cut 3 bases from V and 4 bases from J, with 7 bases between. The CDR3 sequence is CSASLRYNEQFF. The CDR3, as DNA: TGCAGTGCTAGTCTGAGATACAATGAGCAGTTCTTC.

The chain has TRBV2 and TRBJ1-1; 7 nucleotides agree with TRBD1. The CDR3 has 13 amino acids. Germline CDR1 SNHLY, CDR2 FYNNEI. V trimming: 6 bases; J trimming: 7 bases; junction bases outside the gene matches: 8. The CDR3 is CASRRQGDGEAFF. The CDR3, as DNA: TGTGCCAGCAGGAGACAGGGAGATGGTGAAGCTTTCTTT.

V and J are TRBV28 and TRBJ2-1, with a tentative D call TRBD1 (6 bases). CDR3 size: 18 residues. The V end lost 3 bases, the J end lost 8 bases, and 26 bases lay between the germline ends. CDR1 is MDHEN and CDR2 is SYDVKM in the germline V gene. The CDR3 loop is CASSFPRDKAPSVDEQFF. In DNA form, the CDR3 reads TGTGCCAGCAGTTTCCCCCGGGACAAAGCTCCAAGCGTAGATGAGCAGTTCTTC.

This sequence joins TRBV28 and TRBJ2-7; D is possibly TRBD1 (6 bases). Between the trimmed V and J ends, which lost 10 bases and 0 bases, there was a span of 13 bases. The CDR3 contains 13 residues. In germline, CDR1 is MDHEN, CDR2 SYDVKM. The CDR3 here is CATQGDNSYEQYF. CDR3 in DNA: TGTGCCACCCAAGGGGACAACTCCTACGAGCAGTACTTC. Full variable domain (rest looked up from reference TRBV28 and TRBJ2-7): DVKVTQSSRYLVKRTGEKVFLECVQDMDHENMFWYRQDPGLGLRLIYFSYDVKMKEKGDIPEGYSVSREKKERFSLILESASTNQTSMYLCATQGDNSYEQYFGPGTRLTVT.

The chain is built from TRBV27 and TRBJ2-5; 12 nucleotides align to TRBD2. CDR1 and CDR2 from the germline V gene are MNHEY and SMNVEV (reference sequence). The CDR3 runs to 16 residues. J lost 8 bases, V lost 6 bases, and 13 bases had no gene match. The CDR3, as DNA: TGTGCCAGCAGCCGGAAAGCTAGCGGGGGGGCGGGAACCCAGTACTTC. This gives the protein CASSRKASGGAGTQYF.

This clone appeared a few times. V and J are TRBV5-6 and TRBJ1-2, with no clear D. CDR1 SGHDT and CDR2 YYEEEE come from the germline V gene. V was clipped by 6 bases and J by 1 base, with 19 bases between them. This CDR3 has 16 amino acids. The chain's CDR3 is CASTTQSSSFNYGYTF. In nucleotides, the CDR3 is TGTGCCAGCACAACCCAGAGTTCTAGCTTTAACTATGGCTACACCTTC.

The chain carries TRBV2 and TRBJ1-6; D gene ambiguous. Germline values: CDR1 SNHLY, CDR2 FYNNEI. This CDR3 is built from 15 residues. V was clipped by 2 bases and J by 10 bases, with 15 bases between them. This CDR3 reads CASSEPEGLGSPLHF. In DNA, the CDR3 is TGTGCCAGCAGTGAACCGGAGGGATTAGGATCACCCCTCCACTTT.